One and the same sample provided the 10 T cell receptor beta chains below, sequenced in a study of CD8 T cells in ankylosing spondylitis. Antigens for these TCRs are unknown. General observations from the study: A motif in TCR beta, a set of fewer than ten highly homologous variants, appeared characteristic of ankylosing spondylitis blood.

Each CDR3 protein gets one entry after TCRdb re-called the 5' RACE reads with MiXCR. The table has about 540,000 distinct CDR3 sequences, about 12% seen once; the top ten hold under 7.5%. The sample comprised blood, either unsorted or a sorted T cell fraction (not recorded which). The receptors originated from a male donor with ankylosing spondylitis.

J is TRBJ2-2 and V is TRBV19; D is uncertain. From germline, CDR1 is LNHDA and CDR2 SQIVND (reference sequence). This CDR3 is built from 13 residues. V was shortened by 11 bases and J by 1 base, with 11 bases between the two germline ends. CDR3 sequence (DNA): TGTGCCGGCGGACCCTTGAACACCGGGGAGCTGTTTTTT. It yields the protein CAGGPLNTGELFF.

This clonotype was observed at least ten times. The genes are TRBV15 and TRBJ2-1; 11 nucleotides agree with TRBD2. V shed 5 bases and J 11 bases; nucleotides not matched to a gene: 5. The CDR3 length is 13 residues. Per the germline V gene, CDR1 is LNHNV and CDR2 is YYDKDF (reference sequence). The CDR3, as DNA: TGTGCCACCAGCGGGACTAGCGGAAGACAGCAGTTCTTC. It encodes CATSGTSGRQQFF.

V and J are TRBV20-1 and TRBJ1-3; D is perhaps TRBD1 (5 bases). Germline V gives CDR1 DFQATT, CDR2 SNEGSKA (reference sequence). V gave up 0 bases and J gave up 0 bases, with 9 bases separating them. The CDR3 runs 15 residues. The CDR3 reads CSARDGTVSGNTIYF. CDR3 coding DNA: TGCAGTGCTAGAGATGGGACGGTCTCTGGAAACACCATATATTTT.

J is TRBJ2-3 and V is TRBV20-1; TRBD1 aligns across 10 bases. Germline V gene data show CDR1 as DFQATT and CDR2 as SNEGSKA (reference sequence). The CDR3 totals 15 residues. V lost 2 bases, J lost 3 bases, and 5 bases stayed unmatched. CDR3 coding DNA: TGCAGTGCTAGAAGGCGGACAGGGGGGACAGATACGCAGTATTTT. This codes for CSARRRTGGTDTQYF.

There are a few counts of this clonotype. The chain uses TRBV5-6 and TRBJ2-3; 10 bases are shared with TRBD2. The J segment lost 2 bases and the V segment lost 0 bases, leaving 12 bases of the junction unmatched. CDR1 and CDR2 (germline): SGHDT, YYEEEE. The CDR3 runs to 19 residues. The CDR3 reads CASSLEPTSGMIYTDTQYF. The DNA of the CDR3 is TGTGCCAGCAGCTTGGAACCAACTAGCGGGATGATTTACACAGATACGCAGTATTTT.

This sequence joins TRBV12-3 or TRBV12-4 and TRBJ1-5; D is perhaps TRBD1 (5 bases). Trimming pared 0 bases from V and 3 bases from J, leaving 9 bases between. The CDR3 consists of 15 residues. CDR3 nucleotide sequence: TGTGCCAGCAGTTTAGCCCAGGGACTCAATCAGCCCCAGCATTTT. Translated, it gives CASSLAQGLNQPQHF.

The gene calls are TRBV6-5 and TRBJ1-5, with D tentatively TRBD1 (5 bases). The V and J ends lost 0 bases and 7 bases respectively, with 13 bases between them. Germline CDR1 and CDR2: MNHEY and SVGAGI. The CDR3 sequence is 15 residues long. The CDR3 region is CASSYSSQGEQPQHF. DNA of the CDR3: TGTGCCAGCAGTTACTCGTCCCAGGGCGAGCAGCCCCAGCATTTT.

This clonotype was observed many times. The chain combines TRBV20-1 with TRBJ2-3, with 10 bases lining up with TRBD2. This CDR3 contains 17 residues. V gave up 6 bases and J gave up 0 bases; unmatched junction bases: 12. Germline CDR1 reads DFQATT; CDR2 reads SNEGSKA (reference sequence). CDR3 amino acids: CSASWASGSPSTDTQYF. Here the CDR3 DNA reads TGCAGTGCCAGTTGGGCTAGCGGGAGTCCTAGCACAGATACGCAGTATTTT.

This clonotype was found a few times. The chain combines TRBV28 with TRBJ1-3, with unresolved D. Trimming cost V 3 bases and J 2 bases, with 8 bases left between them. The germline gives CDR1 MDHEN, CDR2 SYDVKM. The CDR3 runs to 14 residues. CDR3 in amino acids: CASSFTNAGNTIYF. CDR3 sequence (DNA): TGTGCCAGCAGTTTTACTAACGCTGGAAACACCATATATTTT.

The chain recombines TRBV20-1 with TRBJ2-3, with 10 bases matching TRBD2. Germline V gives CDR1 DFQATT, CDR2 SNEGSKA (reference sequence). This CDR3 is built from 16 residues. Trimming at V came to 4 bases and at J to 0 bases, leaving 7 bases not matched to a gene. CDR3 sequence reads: CSANLYSGGSTDTQYF. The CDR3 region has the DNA TGCAGTGCTAATTTATATAGCGGGGGGAGCACAGATACGCAGTATTTT.